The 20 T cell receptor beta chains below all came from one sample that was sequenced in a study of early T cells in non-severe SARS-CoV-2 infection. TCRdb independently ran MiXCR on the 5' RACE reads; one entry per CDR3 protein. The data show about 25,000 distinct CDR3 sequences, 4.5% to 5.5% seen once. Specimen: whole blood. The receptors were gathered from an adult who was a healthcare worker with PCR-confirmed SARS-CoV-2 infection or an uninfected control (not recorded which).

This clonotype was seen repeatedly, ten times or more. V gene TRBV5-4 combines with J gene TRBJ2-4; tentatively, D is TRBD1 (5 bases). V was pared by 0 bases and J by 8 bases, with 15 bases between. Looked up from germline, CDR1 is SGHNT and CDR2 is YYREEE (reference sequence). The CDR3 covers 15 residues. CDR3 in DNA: TGTGCCAGCAGCTTGGTGCCAGGGATAAAAGACATTCAGTACTTC. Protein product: CASSLVPGIKDIQYF.

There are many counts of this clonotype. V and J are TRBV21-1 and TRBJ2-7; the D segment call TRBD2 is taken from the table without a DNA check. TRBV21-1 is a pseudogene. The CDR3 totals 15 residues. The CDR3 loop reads CASSKAQGSSYEQYF. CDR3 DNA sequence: TGTGCCAGCAGCAAAGCGCAGGGCAGCTCCTACGAGCAGTACTTC.

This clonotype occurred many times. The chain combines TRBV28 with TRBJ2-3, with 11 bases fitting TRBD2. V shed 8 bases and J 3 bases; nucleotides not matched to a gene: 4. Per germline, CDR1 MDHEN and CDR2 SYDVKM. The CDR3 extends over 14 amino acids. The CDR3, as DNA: TGTGCCAGCCGGACTAGCGGGCCGACAGATACGCAGTATTTT. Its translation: CASRTSGPTDTQYF.

The CDR3 loop is CSATGQADGYTF. The DNA of the CDR3 is TGCAGTGCCACGGGACAGGCTGATGGCTACACCTTC. This chain links TRBV20-1 with TRBJ1-2; 8 nucleotides align to TRBD1. In germline, CDR1 is DFQATT, CDR2 SNEGSKA (reference sequence). Trimming at V came to 6 bases and at J to 6 bases, leaving 6 bases not matched to a gene. This CDR3 contains 12 residues.

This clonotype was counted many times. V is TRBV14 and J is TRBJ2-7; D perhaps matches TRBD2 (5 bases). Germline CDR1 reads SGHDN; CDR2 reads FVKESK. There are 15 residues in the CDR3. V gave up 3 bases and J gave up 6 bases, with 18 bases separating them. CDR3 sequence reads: CASSQTGIVGSEQYF. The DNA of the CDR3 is TGTGCCAGCAGCCAGACCGGGATTGTCGGCTCCGAGCAGTACTTC. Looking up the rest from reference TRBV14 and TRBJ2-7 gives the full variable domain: EAGVTQFPSHSVIEKGQTVTLRCDPISGHDNLYWYRRVMGKEIKFLLHFVKESKQDESGMPNNRFLAERTGGTYSTLKVQPAELEDSGVYFCASSQTGIVGSEQYFGPGTRLTVT.

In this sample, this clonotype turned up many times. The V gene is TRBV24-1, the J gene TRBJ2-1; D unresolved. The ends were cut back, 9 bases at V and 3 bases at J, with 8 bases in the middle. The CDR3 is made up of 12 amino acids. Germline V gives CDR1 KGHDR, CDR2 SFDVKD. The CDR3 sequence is CATGGLYNEQFF. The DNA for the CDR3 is TGTGCCACCGGTGGCCTCTACAATGAGCAGTTCTTC.

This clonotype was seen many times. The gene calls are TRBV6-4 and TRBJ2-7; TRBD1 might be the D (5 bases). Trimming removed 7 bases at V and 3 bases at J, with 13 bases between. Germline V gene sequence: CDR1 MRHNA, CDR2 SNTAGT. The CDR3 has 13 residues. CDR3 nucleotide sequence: TGTGCCAGCACCGTCGGACACCACTACGAGCAGTACTTC. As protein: CASTVGHHYEQYF.

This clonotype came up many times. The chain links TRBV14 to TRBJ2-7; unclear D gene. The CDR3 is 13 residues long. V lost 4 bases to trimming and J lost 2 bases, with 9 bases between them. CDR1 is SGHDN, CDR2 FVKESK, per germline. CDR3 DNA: TGTGCCAGCAGCCCTCGGCAAACCTACGAGCAGTACTTC. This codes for CASSPRQTYEQYF.

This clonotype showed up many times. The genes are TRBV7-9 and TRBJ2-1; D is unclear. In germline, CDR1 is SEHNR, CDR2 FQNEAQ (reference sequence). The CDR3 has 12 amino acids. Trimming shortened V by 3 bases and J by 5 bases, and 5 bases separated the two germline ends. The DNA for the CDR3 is TGTGCCAGCAGCTTTAATAACAATGAGCAGTTCTTC. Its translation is CASSFNNNEQFF.

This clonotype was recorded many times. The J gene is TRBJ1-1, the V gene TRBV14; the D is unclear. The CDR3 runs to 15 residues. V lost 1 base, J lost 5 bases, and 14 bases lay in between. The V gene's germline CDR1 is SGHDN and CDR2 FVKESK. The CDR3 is CASSQADWGGTEAFF. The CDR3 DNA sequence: TGTGCCAGCAGCCAAGCGGATTGGGGAGGTACTGAAGCTTTCTTT. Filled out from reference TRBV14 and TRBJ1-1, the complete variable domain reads EAGVTQFPSHSVIEKGQTVTLRCDPISGHDNLYWYRRVMGKEIKFLLHFVKESKQDESGMPNNRFLAERTGGTYSTLKVQPAELEDSGVYFCASSQADWGGTEAFFGQGTRLTVV.

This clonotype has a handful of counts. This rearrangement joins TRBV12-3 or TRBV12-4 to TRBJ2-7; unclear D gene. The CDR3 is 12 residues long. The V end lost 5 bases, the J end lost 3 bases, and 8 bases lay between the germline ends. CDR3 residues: CASSLSLYEQYF. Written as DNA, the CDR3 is TGTGCCAGCAGTCTTTCTCTCTACGAGCAGTACTTC.

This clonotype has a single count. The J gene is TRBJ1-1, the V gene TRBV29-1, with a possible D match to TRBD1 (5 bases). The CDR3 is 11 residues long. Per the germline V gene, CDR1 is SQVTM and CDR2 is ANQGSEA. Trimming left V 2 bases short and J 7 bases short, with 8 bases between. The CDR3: CSVERQYEAFF. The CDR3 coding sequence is TGCAGCGTTGAACGACAGTATGAAGCTTTCTTT.

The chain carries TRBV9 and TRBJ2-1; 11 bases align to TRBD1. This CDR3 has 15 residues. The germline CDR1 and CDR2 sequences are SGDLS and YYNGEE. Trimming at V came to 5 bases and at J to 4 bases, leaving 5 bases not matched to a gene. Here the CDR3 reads CASSRGQGAYNEQFF. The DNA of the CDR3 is TGTGCCAGCAGTCGTGGACAGGGGGCGTACAATGAGCAGTTCTTC.

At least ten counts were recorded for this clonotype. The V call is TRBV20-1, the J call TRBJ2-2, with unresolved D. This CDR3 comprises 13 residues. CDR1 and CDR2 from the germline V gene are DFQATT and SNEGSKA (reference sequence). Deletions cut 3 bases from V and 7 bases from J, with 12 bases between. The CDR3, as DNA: TGCAGTGCTAGGGGATCTAGGGTCGGGGAGCTGTTTTTT. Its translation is CSARGSRVGELFF.

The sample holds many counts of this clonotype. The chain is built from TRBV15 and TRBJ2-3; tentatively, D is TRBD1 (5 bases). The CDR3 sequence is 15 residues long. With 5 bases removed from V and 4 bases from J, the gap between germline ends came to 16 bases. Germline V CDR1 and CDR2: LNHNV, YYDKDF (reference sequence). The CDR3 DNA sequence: TGTGCCACCAGCCCTCAGGGCCAAAGGGCAGATACGCAGTATTTT. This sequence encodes CATSPQGQRADTQYF.

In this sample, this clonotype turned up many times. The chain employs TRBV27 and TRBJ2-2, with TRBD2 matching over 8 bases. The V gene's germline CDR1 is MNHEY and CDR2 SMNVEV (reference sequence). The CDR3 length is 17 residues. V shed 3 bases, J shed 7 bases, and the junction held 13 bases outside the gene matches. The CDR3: CASSFNSGGPTSGELFF. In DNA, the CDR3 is TGTGCCAGCAGTTTCAACTCGGGAGGGCCGACGAGCGGGGAGCTGTTTTTT.

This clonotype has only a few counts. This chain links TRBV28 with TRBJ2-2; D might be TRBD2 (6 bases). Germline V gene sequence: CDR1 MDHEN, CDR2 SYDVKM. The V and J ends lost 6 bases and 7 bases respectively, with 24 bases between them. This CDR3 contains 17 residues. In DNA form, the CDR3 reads TGTGCCAGCAGCCCTAGGAGAAATGGAGGGCAAGGCGGGGAGCTGTTTTTT. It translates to CASSPRRNGGQGGELFF.

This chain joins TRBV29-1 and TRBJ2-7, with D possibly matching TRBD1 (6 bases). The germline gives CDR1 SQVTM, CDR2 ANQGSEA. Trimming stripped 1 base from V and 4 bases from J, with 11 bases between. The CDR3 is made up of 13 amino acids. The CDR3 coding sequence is TGCAGCGTTGAAGGGCCAGGGGTATACGAGCAGTACTTC. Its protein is CSVEGPGVYEQYF.

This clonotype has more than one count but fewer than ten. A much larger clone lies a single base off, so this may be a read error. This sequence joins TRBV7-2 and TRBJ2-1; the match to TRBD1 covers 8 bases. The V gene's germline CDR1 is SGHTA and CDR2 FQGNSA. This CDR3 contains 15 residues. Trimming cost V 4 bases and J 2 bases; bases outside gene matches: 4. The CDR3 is CTSSYDRGPYNEQFF. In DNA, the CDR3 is TGTACCAGCAGCTACGACAGGGGACCCTACAATGAGCAGTTCTTC.

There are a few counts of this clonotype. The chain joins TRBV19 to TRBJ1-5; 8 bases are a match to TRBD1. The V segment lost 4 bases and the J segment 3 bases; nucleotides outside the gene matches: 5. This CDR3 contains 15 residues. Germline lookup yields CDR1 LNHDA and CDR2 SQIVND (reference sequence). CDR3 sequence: CASSTTGGFNQPQHF. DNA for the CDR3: TGTGCCAGTAGTACCACAGGGGGATTCAATCAGCCCCAGCATTTT.